The clone carrying this TCR beta chain was counted only a few times. The data were obtained in a study of T cell responses to AZD1222 COVID-19 vaccine. Method: immunoSEQ multiplex PCR; TCRdb's copy keeps in-frame clones and lacks some. The data hold 150,000 to 180,000 clones, with roughly nine tenths observed a single time. The germline V gene has CDR1 SQVTM and CDR2 ANQGSEA. This CDR3 has 13 residues. Trimming removed 6 bases at V and 0 bases at J, with 11 bases between. This chain connects TRBV29-1 to TRBJ1-1, with TRBD1 as a possible D gene (5 bases). This material consisted of peripheral blood, taken on day 0 of MenACWY control vaccination. The source is an adult in good health. CDR3 DNA: TGCAGCGTCGCCACAGGTATGAACACTGAAGCTTTCTTT. It is translated as CSVATGMNTEAFF.